This T cell receptor (beta chain) appears in the sequencing data of a study of regulatory T cells in long-lasting Graves disease. Study observations and caveats: Patients with persistent disease showed a bias toward TRBV28, TRBJ1-2 and TRBJ2-5.

Comments on this clonotype: Its antigen is unidentified. Given a far larger clone just one base away, this is likely a sequencing read error.

Arm-PCR of CDR3 regions and iRepertoire HTBI primers were used to build TCR beta libraries. TCRdb analysed the multiplex PCR reads with MiXCR anew, one entry per CDR3 protein. The repertoire consists of almost 350,000 distinct CDR3 sequences, with around 20% occurring once and the leading ten covering 29%. Specified time point: persistent/refractory GD, antithyroid drugs over 5 years with positive TRAb. The TCR library was made from RNA that had been extracted from PBMCs in TRIzol. Patients were from an endocrinology department in Xi'an, China. The CDR3 covers 16 residues. Germline V gene sequence: CDR1 SEHNR, CDR2 FQNEAQ (reference sequence). Trimming took 4 bases from V and 4 from J; bases not matched to a gene: 11.

The TCR was taken from a female donor with Graves disease. The gene calls are TRBV7-9 and TRBJ2-5, with 8 bases fitting TRBD2. The sequences come from peripheral blood mononuclear cells (PBMCs), collected when the disease was refractory, from a patient treated with antithyroid drugs. CDR3 DNA: TGTGCCAGCAGCTCAGGGACTAGTCCCCGGGGAGAGACCCAGTACTTC. Translating gives CASSSGTSPRGETQYF.